The 28 T cell receptor beta chains reported below all come from one sample, sequenced in a study of CXCR3-negative and CXCR3-positive naive CD8 T cells (dated by TCRdb to 2018 to 2020). Sequencing took place on a NextSeq 550. The Human TCR Profiling Kit (MiLaboratory) was used to prepare UMI-labeled 5' RACE TRB cDNA libraries. Reads reprocessed by TCRdb are summarized as one entry per CDR3 protein sequence, and DNA is absent. Per the sample table, the count is around 34,000 distinct CDR3 sequences. The top ten clonotypes cover 14% of the sample. Sequencing input: memory CD8+ T cells from blood. Interpreted using the paper, the cell subset or site label stands for: conventional CD8+ memory T cells (TMEM), sorted as controls. These receptors all come from a human donor in good health. Some clones in this sample may be carry-over from other donors' samples.

The chain uses TRBV28 and TRBJ1-5. CDR1 is MDHEN and CDR2 is SYDVKM in the germline V gene. This CDR3 is 15 amino acids long. The CDR3 loop is CASSPRSGAGQPQHF.

Here the CDR3 reads CASSHGDSTLTF. V is TRBV3-1 and J is TRBJ1-4; TCRdb outputs TRBD1, but without DNA this stays unchecked. In germline, CDR1 is LGHDT, CDR2 YNNKEL (reference sequence). The CDR3 runs to 12 residues.

The gene calls are TRBV5-1 and TRBJ2-3. CDR1 is SGHRS, CDR2 YFSETQ, per germline. This CDR3 contains 16 residues. CDR3 in amino acids: CASSLAARPSTDTQYF.

CDR3 loop: CASGQGNTGELFF. This chain links TRBV6-4 with TRBJ2-2; the TCRdb D gene call, TRBD1, has no DNA to confirm it. Germline V lookup: CDR1 MRHNA, CDR2 SNTAGT. This CDR3 comprises 13 residues.

The chain is built from TRBV7-8 and TRBJ2-1; with no DNA, the TCRdb D assignment of TRBD1 cannot be verified. This CDR3 spans 14 amino acids. The germline V gene has CDR1 SGHVS and CDR2 FQNEAQ. The CDR3 sequence: CASSLVSGGGEQFF.

This sequence joins TRBV9 and TRBJ2-5; TCRdb's assignment of TRBD2 cannot be checked, as there is no DNA. Germline-derived CDR1 and CDR2 are SGDLS and YYNGEE. The CDR3 runs 14 residues. CDR3 in amino acids: CASSVGLSVETQYF.

The V call is TRBV20-1, the J call TRBJ2-7; the D gene TCRdb calls, TRBD1, cannot be checked with no DNA. Germline CDR1 reads DFQATT; CDR2 reads SNEGSKA (reference sequence). The CDR3 consists of 13 residues. The CDR3 sequence is CSARSDRVWEQYF.

V and J are TRBV9 and TRBJ2-2; the D call of TRBD2 rests on TCRdb alone, since no DNA is present to check it. CDR1 SGDLS and CDR2 YYNGEE come from the germline V gene. This CDR3 spans 16 amino acids. This CDR3 is CASSYPSGRNTGELFF.

J is TRBJ2-1 and V is TRBV6-4; the TCRdb D gene call, TRBD2, has no DNA to confirm it. Germline-derived CDR1 and CDR2 are MRHNA and SNTAGT. CDR3 length equals 15 residues. CDR3 amino acids: CASSGLAGGPNEQFF.

The rearrangement links TRBV4-1 to TRBJ2-1; with no DNA, the TCRdb D assignment of TRBD2 cannot be verified. Germline CDR1 and CDR2: MGHRA and YSYEKL. This CDR3 is 14 amino acids long. The CDR3 protein is CASSQIGLVYEQFF.

V and J are TRBV28 and TRBJ2-7; the D call of TRBD2 rests on TCRdb alone, since no DNA is present to check it. The CDR3 covers 12 residues. Germline V lookup: CDR1 MDHEN, CDR2 SYDVKM. The CDR3 sequence is CASSFQAGEQYF.

The CDR3 here is CASSHRITDTQYF. The chain couples TRBV25-1 to TRBJ2-3. Germline lookup yields CDR1 MGHDK and CDR2 SYGVNS. This CDR3 is 13 amino acids long.

V usage is TRBV19 and J usage is TRBJ2-6; there is no DNA to check the TCRdb D call of TRBD2. Germline CDR1 reads LNHDA; CDR2 reads SQIVND (reference sequence). The CDR3 spans 16 residues. CDR3 residues: CASSIDAGSGANVLTF.

The chain carries TRBV10-3 and TRBJ1-2; TCRdb's D gene call, TRBD1, goes unchecked for lack of DNA. There are 14 residues in the CDR3. Germline V gene sequence: CDR1 ENHRY, CDR2 SYGVKD. The CDR3 region is CAISETGHPSGYTF.

The CDR3 protein is CASSGPTGSYEQYF. V gene TRBV2 combines with J gene TRBJ2-7; TCRdb gives TRBD1 as the D gene, but with no DNA this cannot be confirmed. Per germline, CDR1 SNHLY and CDR2 FYNNEI. The CDR3 contains 14 residues. The full variable domain, its missing parts supplied by reference TRBV2 and TRBJ2-7, is EPEVTQTPSHQVTQMGQEVILRCVPISNHLYFYWYRQILGQKVEFLVSFYNNEISEKSEIFDDQFSVERPDGSNFTLKIRSTKLEDSAMYFCASSGPTGSYEQYFGPGTRLTVT.

The V call is TRBV7-2, the J call TRBJ2-1; TCRdb picks TRBD2, but there is no DNA to check that call. From germline, CDR1 is SGHTA and CDR2 FQGNSA. This CDR3 has 19 residues. The CDR3 here is CASSLASRVGLAEGDEQFF.

V and J are TRBV4-3 and TRBJ2-1; TCRdb indicates TRBD1, and absent DNA this call remains unverified. This CDR3 spans 13 amino acids. CDR1 and CDR2 from the germline V gene are LGHNA and YSLEER. The chain's CDR3 is CASSQVRGSEQFF.

This sequence joins TRBV7-2 and TRBJ2-2; with no DNA, the TCRdb D assignment of TRBD1 cannot be verified. CDR3 length equals 14 residues. Germline V CDR1 and CDR2: SGHTA, FQGNSA. CDR3 amino acids: CASSHVGDTGELFF.

The V call is TRBV5-6, the J call TRBJ1-1. The germline V gene has CDR1 SGHDT and CDR2 YYEEEE. CDR3 length equals 17 residues. This CDR3 is CASSRRVGVAVNTEAFF.

V and J are TRBV6-2 or TRBV6-3 and TRBJ2-7. The CDR3 is made up of 16 amino acids. Germline values: CDR1 MNHEY, CDR2 SVGEGT. The CDR3 loop is CASRNPDGRSSYEQYF.

The chain links TRBV2 to TRBJ2-7. The CDR3 runs to 12 residues. Germline V CDR1 and CDR2: SNHLY, FYNNEI. CDR3 loop: CASSEGSGEQYF. Variable domain in full (rest from reference TRBV2 and TRBJ2-7): EPEVTQTPSHQVTQMGQEVILRCVPISNHLYFYWYRQILGQKVEFLVSFYNNEISEKSEIFDDQFSVERPDGSNFTLKIRSTKLEDSAMYFCASSEGSGEQYFGPGTRLTVT.

The genes are TRBV4-1 and TRBJ2-7; with no DNA, the TCRdb D assignment of TRBD1 cannot be verified. CDR1 and CDR2 from the germline V gene are MGHRA and YSYEKL. This CDR3 comprises 15 residues. CDR3 region: CASSQDLSGDYEQYF.

The gene calls are TRBV29-1 and TRBJ2-1. Germline V gene sequence: CDR1 SQVTM, CDR2 ANQGSEA. The CDR3 length is 11 residues. This CDR3 reads CSVQLDNEQFF.

The J gene is TRBJ2-7, the V gene TRBV7-2. The germline CDR1 and CDR2 sequences are SGHTA and FQGNSA. The CDR3 consists of 14 residues. CDR3 amino acids: CASSLDPSSYEQYF.

The chain employs TRBV7-8 and TRBJ2-1; TCRdb lists TRBD1, though no DNA is available to test this call. The CDR3 is made up of 15 amino acids. The germline CDR1 and CDR2 sequences are SGHVS and FQNEAQ. CDR3 sequence reads: CASTSNSGTLNEQFF.

V and J are TRBV7-8 and TRBJ2-5. This CDR3 contains 13 residues. Germline values: CDR1 SGHVS, CDR2 FQNEAQ. The CDR3 here is CASSFIEQETQYF.

This chain uses TRBV3-2 with TRBJ2-5; there is no DNA to check the TCRdb D call of TRBD2. TRBV3-2 counts as a pseudogene. The CDR3 runs 17 residues. The CDR3 protein is CASSQEWGLAVQETQYF.

This rearrangement joins TRBV5-4 to TRBJ2-7. This CDR3 region has 16 residues. The germline V gene encodes CDR1 SGHNT and CDR2 YYREEE (reference sequence). CDR3 sequence: CASSLVGRPQLDEQYF.